This record looks at one TCR beta chain sequence and its context. The sample originates from a study of blood T cell repertoires in COVID-19. Study-wide context: T cells, B-cell-depleted T cells, or PBMCs supplied cDNA or gDNA.

Seattle patient enrollment occurred during active infection, with longitudinal follow-up thereafter. Clones were sequenced by immunoSEQ multiplex PCR, and TCRdb holds only the in-frame ones, with some missing. Among around 300,000 clones, 75% to 90% were seen once, and the ten largest hold 6.3%. Sequenced input: peripheral blood. The sequence was obtained from a woman in her forties or fifties with COVID-19, enrolled during active disease.

The CDR3 bases are TGTGCCAGCAGGAGAGAGGGTGAGCAGTTCTTC. It specifies CASRREGEQFF. The J gene is TRBJ2-1, the V gene TRBV2; possible D gene TRBD2, 5 bases. CDR3 length: 11 residues. V dropped 6 bases and J dropped 9 bases, with 9 bases sitting between them. Germline assignment: CDR1 SNHLY and CDR2 FYNNEI.